Included here is one TCR beta chain sequence, with context. The method was immunoSEQ multiplex PCR; TCRdb's version includes in-frame clones alone and lacks a portion of them. Of roughly 68,000 clones in the sample, around 89% were seen once. This entry belongs to a study of blood T cell repertoires in COVID-19. Study as a whole: In each case, the material was cDNA or gDNA derived from T cells, B-cell-depleted T cells, or PBMCs.

Those enrolled, adults aged roughly 18 to 100 years, came from about two dozen US areas. Two consecutive negative NP/OP PCR tests, clearance, or resolved symptoms defined Cohort 3 recovery. V was cut by 3 bases and J by 5 bases, with 11 bases left in between. Germline CDR1 and CDR2: SQVTM and ANQGSEA. The CDR3 has 13 residues. Material: PBMCs or T cells enriched from blood (not recorded which). The receptor was isolated from a woman aged 40 to 50 who had recovered from COVID-19. The genes are TRBV29-1 and TRBJ2-1; D possibly corresponds to TRBD1 (6 bases). CDR3 residues: CSVEAGVNNEQFF. The CDR3, as DNA: TGCAGCGTTGAGGCAGGGGTGAACAATGAGCAGTTCTTC.